This TCR beta chain was identified during a study of identical twins. Study outcomes and limitations: The study based its conclusions on cross-sectional statistical analysis and did not follow the same donors.

This clonotype was recorded many times. Its cognate antigen is unknown. MiXCR was run by TCRdb on the 5' RACE reads, yielding one entry per CDR3 protein. The sample holds approximately 890,000 distinct CDR3 sequences, about 12% seen once. Looked up from germline, CDR1 is ENHRY and CDR2 is SYGVKD. This CDR3 is 19 amino acids long. V was pared by 2 bases and J by 6 bases, with 18 bases of the junction left unmatched. These data were also reused for a study on yellow fever vaccine responses in identical twins. From that paper: Twins reportedly mounted vaccine T cell responses that seemed partly convergent, partly personalized.

V usage is TRBV10-3 and J usage is TRBJ2-1; 8 nucleotides agree with TRBD1. This clonotype was sampled from a woman in her late teens or twenties in good health. Sequencing input: PBMCs. CDR3 sequence reads: CAISEPKNFQGAVRNEQFF. CDR3 DNA: TGTGCCATCAGTGAGCCGAAAAATTTTCAGGGGGCCGTTCGCAATGAGCAGTTCTTC.